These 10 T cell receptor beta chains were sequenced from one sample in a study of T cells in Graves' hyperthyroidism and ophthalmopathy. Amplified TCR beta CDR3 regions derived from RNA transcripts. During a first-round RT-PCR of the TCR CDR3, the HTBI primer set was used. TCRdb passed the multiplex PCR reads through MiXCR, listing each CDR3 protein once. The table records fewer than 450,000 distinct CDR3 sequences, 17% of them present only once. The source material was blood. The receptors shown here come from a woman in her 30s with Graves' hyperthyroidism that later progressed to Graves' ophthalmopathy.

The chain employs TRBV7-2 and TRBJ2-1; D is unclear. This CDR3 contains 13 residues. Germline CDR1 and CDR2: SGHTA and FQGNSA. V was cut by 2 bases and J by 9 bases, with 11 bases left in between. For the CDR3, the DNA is TGTGCCAGCAGCTTACGTAGGGCACCTGAGCAGTTCTTC. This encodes CASSLRRAPEQFF.

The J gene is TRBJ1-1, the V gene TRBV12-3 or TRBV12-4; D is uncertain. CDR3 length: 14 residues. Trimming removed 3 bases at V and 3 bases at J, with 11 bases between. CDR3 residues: CASSFKLRDTEAFF. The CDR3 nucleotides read TGTGCCAGCAGTTTTAAATTGCGGGACACTGAAGCTTTCTTT.

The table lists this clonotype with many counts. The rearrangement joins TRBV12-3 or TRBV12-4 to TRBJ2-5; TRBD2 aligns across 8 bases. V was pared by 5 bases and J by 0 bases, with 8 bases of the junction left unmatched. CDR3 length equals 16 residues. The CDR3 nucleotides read TGTGCCAGCAGTGGGGGGGCTAGCGGGTACCAAGAGACCCAGTACTTC. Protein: CASSGGASGYQETQYF.

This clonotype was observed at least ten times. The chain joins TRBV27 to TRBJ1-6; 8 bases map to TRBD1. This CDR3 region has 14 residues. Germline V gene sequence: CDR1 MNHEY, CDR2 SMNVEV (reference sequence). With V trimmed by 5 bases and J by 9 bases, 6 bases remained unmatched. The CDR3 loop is CASSNGQGASPLHF. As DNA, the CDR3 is TGTGCCAGCAGTAACGGACAGGGTGCTTCACCCCTCCACTTT.

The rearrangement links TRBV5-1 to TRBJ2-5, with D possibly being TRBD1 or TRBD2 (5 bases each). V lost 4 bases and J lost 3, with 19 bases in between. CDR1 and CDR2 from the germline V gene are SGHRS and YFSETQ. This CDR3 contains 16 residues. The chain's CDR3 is CASSLRGAVGEETQYF. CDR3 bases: TGCGCCAGCAGCCTCCGGGGCGCGGTGGGGGAAGAGACCCAGTACTTC.

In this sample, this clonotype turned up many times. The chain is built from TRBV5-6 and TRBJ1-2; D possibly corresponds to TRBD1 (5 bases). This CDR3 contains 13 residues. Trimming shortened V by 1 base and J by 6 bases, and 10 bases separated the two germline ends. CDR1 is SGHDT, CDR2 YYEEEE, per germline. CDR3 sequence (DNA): TGTGCCAGCAGCTTGCAACAGGTTGATGGCTACACCTTC. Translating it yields CASSLQQVDGYTF.

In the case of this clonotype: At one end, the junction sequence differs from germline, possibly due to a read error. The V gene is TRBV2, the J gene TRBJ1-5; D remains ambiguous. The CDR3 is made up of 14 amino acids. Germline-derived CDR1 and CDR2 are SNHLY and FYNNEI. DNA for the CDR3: TGTGCCAGCGGTGAGGTGTCTGCTGATCAGCCCCAGCATTTT. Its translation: CASGEVSADQPQHF.

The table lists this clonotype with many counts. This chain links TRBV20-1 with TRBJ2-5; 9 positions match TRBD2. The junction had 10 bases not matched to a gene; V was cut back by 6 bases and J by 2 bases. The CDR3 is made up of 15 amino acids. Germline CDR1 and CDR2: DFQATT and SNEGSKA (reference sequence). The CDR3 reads CSATGGRGKQETQYF. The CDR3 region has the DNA TGCAGTGCAACCGGCGGGAGGGGAAAACAAGAGACCCAGTACTTC.

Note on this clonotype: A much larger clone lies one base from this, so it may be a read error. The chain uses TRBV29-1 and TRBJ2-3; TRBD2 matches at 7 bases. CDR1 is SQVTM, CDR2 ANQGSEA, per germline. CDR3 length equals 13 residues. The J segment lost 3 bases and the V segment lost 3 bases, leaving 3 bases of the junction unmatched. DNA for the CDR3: TGCAGCGTTGATGCAGCGGGAACAGATACGCAGTATTTT. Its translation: CSVDAAGTDTQYF.

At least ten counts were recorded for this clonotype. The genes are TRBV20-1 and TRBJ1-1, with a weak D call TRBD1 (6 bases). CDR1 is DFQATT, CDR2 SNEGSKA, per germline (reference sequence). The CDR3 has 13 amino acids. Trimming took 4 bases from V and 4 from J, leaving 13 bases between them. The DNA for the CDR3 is TGCAGTGCTAAACAGGGATTGGCCACTGAAGCTTTCTTT. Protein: CSAKQGLATEAFF.